This T cell receptor (beta chain) is drawn from a study of OX40 agonist ivuxolimab in advanced cancers. Overall study: Patients were over 65% male with ages roughly 20 to 90, mean about 54.

Libraries were prepared by immunoSEQ multiplex PCR; TCRdb keeps only in-frame clonotypes and omits some of them. The sample lists about 100,000 clones; 75% to 90% were seen once. Between the trimmed V and J ends, which lost 4 bases and 5 bases, there was a span of 14 bases. In germline, CDR1 is SGHVS, CDR2 FNYEAQ. The CDR3 is made up of 14 amino acids. The receptor was derived from an adult with an advanced solid tumor such as melanoma, head and neck, liver or kidney cancer. The sequencing here drew on CD4+ or CD8+ T cells sorted from blood, taken in a trial of the OX40 agonist ivuxolimab. The chain employs TRBV7-6 and TRBJ2-5, with D unresolved. The CDR3 DNA reads as TGTGCCAGCAGCTCGGCACTCCTCGCCGAGACCCAGTACTTC. Translated: CASSSALLAETQYF.